This T cell receptor (beta chain) was observed in a study of shared clonotypes between healthy human individuals. Naive CD8 cells, CD45RO-negative and positively selected for CCR7, excluded terminally differentiated effector memory CD45RA+ cells. V was pared by 1 base and J by 8 bases, with 5 bases of the junction left unmatched. In germline, CDR1 is LNHDA, CDR2 SQIVND (reference sequence). This CDR3 region has 14 residues. Produced via immunoSEQ multiplex PCR; TCRdb's table is partial and in-frame only. The sample holds some 2 million clones; around 96% are singletons and the top ten take around 1.1%. As for this clone: The identical CDR3 is also encoded by other nucleotide sequences in the sample.

Source material: naive CD8+ T cells sorted from blood. This TCR came from a man in his late teens or twenties in good health. The J gene is TRBJ1-2, the V gene TRBV19; 9 positions agree with TRBD1. CDR3 in amino acids: CASSIGGTGYGYTF. The CDR3 DNA reads TGTGCCAGTAGTATAGGAGGGACAGGGTACGGCTACACCTTC.